Following are 2 T cell receptor beta chains from one sample sequenced in a study of STAT3 mutations in large granular lymphocyte leukemia. Study-wide findings and caveats: Every T-cell large granular lymphocyte leukemia patient had at least one immunodominant TCR beta clonotype.

Generated by immunoSEQ multiplex PCR, the TCRdb table keeps only in-frame clones and is missing some. The repertoire includes under 3,000 clones, roughly 31% of them detected once, and around 58% sits in the top ten. No antigen has been assigned to these receptors. The sequenced sample was PBMCs. The receptors shown here come from a human donor with T large granular lymphocyte leukemia. Some clones in this sample may be carry-over from other donors' samples.

The rearrangement links TRBV30 to TRBJ2-7; TRBD2 matches at 9 bases. V was clipped by 1 base and J by 3 bases; unmatched bases: 4. The CDR3 is made up of 14 amino acids. The V gene's germline CDR1 is GTSNPN and CDR2 SVGIG (reference sequence). This CDR3 is CAWSGSGGDYEQYF. The DNA of the CDR3 is TGTGCCTGGAGTGGTAGCGGGGGAGACTACGAGCAGTACTTC.

The CDR3 loop reads CAWSGTGGPETQYF. The CDR3 DNA reads as TGTGCCTGGAGTGGGACAGGGGGACCAGAGACCCAGTACTTC. The chain carries TRBV30 and TRBJ2-5; 10 nucleotides align to TRBD1. The germline gives CDR1 GTSNPN, CDR2 SVGIG (reference sequence). With V trimmed by 1 base and J by 4 bases, 3 bases remained unmatched. This CDR3 is 14 amino acids long.